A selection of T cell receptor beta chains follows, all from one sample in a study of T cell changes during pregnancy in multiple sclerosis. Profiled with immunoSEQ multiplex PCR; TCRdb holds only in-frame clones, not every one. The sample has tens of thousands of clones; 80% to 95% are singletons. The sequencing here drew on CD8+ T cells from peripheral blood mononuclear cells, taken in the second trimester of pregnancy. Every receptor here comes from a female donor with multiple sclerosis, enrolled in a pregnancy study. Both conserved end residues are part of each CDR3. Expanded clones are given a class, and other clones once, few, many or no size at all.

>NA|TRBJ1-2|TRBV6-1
CASSEARRQATMSYGYTF
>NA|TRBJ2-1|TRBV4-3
CASSQDGQAGDEQFF
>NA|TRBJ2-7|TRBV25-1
CASSDLGSGPYEQYF
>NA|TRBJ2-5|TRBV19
CASGPPGLQYF
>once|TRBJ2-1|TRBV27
CASNPGLAGYNEQFF
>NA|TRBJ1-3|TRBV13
CASRRQSSGNTIYF
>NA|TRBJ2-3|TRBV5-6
CASSQEPGDWDTQYF
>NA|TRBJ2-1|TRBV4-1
CASSQDYRGPYNEQFF
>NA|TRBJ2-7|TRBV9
CASSGLQGYEQYF
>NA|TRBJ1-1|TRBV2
CASSPWTANTEAFF
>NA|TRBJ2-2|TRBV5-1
CASSPRRGELFF
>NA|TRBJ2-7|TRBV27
CASSSPGTGSYEQYF
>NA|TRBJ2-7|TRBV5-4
CASSLQGSSYEQYF
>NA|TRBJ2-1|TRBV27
CASSGGQGSNYNEQFF
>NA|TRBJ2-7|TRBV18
CASSPTGNSYEQYF
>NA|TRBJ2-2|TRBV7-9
CASRGQGPTGELFF
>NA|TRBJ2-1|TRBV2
CASRGSQGFGVYNEQFF
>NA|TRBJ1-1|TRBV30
CAWSGVINTEAFF
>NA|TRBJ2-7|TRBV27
CASSWTIGTSGNYEQYF
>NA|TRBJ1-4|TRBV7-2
CASSLDRSFRGKLFF
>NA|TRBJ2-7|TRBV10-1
CASSEGQGNYEQYF
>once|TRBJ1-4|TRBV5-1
CASSDGGMANEKLFF
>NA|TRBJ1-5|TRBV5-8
CASSNNQPQHF
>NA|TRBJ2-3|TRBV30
CAWSLGTSGRVSTDTQYF
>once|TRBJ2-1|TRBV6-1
CASSGGGSGASGYNEQFF
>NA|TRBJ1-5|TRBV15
CATSRDYRLMNSNQPQHF
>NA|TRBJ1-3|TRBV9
CASSVGGGGGNTIYF
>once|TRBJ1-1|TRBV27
CASSLTGARRDTEAFF
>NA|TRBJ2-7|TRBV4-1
CASSQGTGTTYEQYF
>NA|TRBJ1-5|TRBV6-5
CASSLRTGDQPQHF
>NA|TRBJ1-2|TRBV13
CASSFPSGTTGYTF
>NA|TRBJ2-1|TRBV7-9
CASSLVVDSEFF
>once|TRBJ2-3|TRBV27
CASSFRPSGSRDTQYF
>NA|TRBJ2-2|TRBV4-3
CASSPGGANTGELFF
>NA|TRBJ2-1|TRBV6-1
CASRSGNEQFF
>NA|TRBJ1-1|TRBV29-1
CSVEGGEDTEAFF
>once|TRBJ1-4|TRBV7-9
CASSPHPRTGMNEKLFF
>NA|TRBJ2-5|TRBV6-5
CASSYSSVQETQYF
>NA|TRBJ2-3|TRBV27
CASSNLPTGWSTDTQYF
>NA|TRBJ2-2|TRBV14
CASSQNPGLPPFTGELFF